This TCR beta chain originates from a study of T-cell memory formation after mild COVID-19. Trimming took 1 base from V and 5 from J, leaving 2 bases between them. Germline values: CDR1 KGHSH, CDR2 LQKENI. The CDR3 is made up of 11 amino acids. Only a few counts were recorded for this clonotype. TCRdb ran MiXCR on the 5' RACE reads and lists one entry per CDR3 protein. The sample yields about 150,000 distinct CDR3 sequences, 6% to 6.5% seen once. Sequencing was done on a sample of PBMCs or a T cell subset sorted from them (not recorded which). The receptor was isolated from an adult woman who had mild COVID-19 (a few samples of this study predate the infection). Cell type and time point are not known. The chain uses TRBV18 and TRBJ1-2; D remains unclear. CDR3: CASSPQYGYTF. CDR3 DNA: TGTGCCAGCTCACCACAATATGGCTACACCTTC. The whole variable domain, remainder taken from reference TRBV18 and TRBJ1-2, is NAGVMQNPRHLVRRRGQEARLRCSPMKGHSHVYWYRQLPEEGLKFMVYLQKENIIDESGMPKERFSAEFPKEGPSILRIQQVVRGDSAAYFCASSPQYGYTFGSGTRLTVV.